This is a list of T cell receptor beta chains from one sample in a study of long-term antiretroviral therapy in people with HIV. Sequenced by immunoSEQ multiplex PCR; TCRdb stores in-frame clones only, minus some. The top ten clones hold about 3.9% of a sample with 25,000 to 35,000 clones, 85% to 90% of them seen once. The material was unsorted PBMCs, obtained 1.8 years after starting antiretroviral therapy. Receptors originate from a woman aged 18 to 35 with HIV. CDR3s leave out the opening cysteine and the closing phenylalanine or tryptophan. Fields, in order: V gene, J gene, D gene, CDR3 protein. D genes are given only for firm matches.

V gene: TRBV19; J gene: TRBJ2-1; D gene: .; CDR3 protein: ATMVLAPGGEQF
V gene: TRBV5-1; J gene: TRBJ2-1; D gene: .; CDR3 protein: ASNLRTVDEQF
V gene: TRBV5-6; J gene: TRBJ2-7; D gene: .; CDR3 protein: ASSLVTYEQY
V gene: TRBV6-5; J gene: TRBJ2-3; D gene: .; CDR3 protein: ASSYQHTGKDTQY
V gene: TRBV4-3; J gene: TRBJ2-7; D gene: TRBD2; CDR3 protein: ASSQATSGRLYEQY
V gene: TRBV2; J gene: TRBJ2-7; D gene: TRBD2; CDR3 protein: ASSVAGGGYEQY
V gene: TRBV4-1; J gene: TRBJ2-5; D gene: TRBD1; CDR3 protein: ASSQGQGEETQY
V gene: TRBV7-3; J gene: TRBJ2-2; D gene: .; CDR3 protein: ASSEQAPANTGELF
V gene: TRBV28; J gene: TRBJ1-1; D gene: .; CDR3 protein: ASSLWYGFYTEAF
V gene: TRBV4-2; J gene: TRBJ2-5; D gene: .; CDR3 protein: ASSQGKETQY
V gene: TRBV18; J gene: .; D gene: TRBD1; CDR3 protein: ASSWQGEVYEQY
V gene: TRBV28; J gene: TRBJ2-4; D gene: .; CDR3 protein: ASNQNGLLNIQY
V gene: TRBV5-4; J gene: TRBJ1-4; D gene: .; CDR3 protein: ASSPDSYNEKLF
V gene: TRBV7-3; J gene: TRBJ2-1; D gene: TRBD1; CDR3 protein: ASSLVGTGANNEQF
V gene: TRBV19; J gene: TRBJ1-5; D gene: TRBD1; CDR3 protein: ASSNGQGGWGNQPQH
V gene: TRBV19; J gene: TRBJ2-3; D gene: .; CDR3 protein: ASSMQKGNAQY
V gene: TRBV10-3; J gene: TRBJ2-7; D gene: TRBD1; CDR3 protein: AISESRRQGTPEQY
V gene: TRBV29-1; J gene: TRBJ2-2; D gene: .; CDR3 protein: SALGGAANTGELF
V gene: TRBV27; J gene: TRBJ1-2; D gene: TRBD1; CDR3 protein: ASSLRQGRGYGYT
V gene: TRBV6-5; J gene: TRBJ1-2; D gene: .; CDR3 protein: ASSYNKGPGGYT
V gene: TRBV19; J gene: TRBJ1-1; D gene: TRBD1; CDR3 protein: ASAKTGKRGGTEAF
V gene: TRBV28; J gene: .; D gene: .; CDR3 protein: ASSFSHEQY
V gene: TRBV5-4; J gene: TRBJ2-1; D gene: TRBD2; CDR3 protein: ASRGGRGNEQF
V gene: TRBV5-5; J gene: TRBJ2-7; D gene: .; CDR3 protein: ASSLRINSYEQY
V gene: TRBV7-3; J gene: TRBJ1-5; D gene: TRBD1; CDR3 protein: ASSPGGSNQPQH
V gene: TRBV5-1; J gene: TRBJ2-3; D gene: .; CDR3 protein: ASSLRDPLRDTQY
V gene: TRBV6-4; J gene: TRBJ1-1; D gene: TRBD1; CDR3 protein: ARFRGQEDTEAF
V gene: TRBV6-6; J gene: TRBJ2-7; D gene: .; CDR3 protein: AIHRDDSYEQY
V gene: TRBV5-1; J gene: TRBJ2-1; D gene: TRBD2; CDR3 protein: ASSLGLSAGGTYNEQF
V gene: TRBV15; J gene: TRBJ2-7; D gene: TRBD1; CDR3 protein: ATSRGGTVSYEQY
V gene: TRBV11-2; J gene: TRBJ1-2; D gene: .; CDR3 protein: ASSHGVGGPNGYT
V gene: TRBV15; J gene: TRBJ1-4; D gene: .; CDR3 protein: ATSFRPNNEKLF
V gene: TRBV9; J gene: TRBJ2-5; D gene: .; CDR3 protein: ASSALPAPQETQY
V gene: TRBV2; J gene: TRBJ2-2; D gene: TRBD1; CDR3 protein: ASQTGAQPRNTGELF
V gene: TRBV6-5; J gene: TRBJ2-3; D gene: .; CDR3 protein: ASGDRADTQY
V gene: TRBV7-2; J gene: TRBJ1-1; D gene: .; CDR3 protein: ASSLDRVNTEAF
V gene: TRBV6-5; J gene: TRBJ2-1; D gene: TRBD2; CDR3 protein: ASSPSGSSYNEQF
V gene: TRBV7-2; J gene: TRBJ2-7; D gene: TRBD2; CDR3 protein: ASSHWGGGRTTYEQY
V gene: TRBV7-2; J gene: TRBJ2-3; D gene: TRBD2; CDR3 protein: ASSISGASTDTQY
V gene: TRBV27; J gene: TRBJ2-4; D gene: .; CDR3 protein: ASSLSGRNIQY
V gene: TRBV9; J gene: TRBJ1-1; D gene: .; CDR3 protein: ASSDQGLNTEAF
V gene: TRBV10-3; J gene: TRBJ2-5; D gene: TRBD2; CDR3 protein: AISVTSGRGETQY
V gene: TRBV4-3; J gene: TRBJ2-5; D gene: TRBD2; CDR3 protein: ASSPAGTSAQETQY
V gene: TRBV25-1; J gene: TRBJ1-2; D gene: .; CDR3 protein: ASMPIGGNGYT
V gene: TRBV5-3; J gene: TRBJ2-7; D gene: .; CDR3 protein: ARSLSVPYEQY